The source of this T cell receptor (beta chain) is a study of Ad26.COV2.S vaccination and SARS-CoV-2 variants. Treatment in this sample: about 20 received Ad26.COV2.S at low or high dose, single or two shots; roughly five received placebo; per-sample allocation not given. Repertoires come from day 63 after the first vaccine or placebo injection. The assay was immunoSEQ multiplex PCR, and TCRdb's table has in-frame clones only and misses some. The profile shows 350,000 to 500,000 clones, less than 95% of them singletons. The germline gives CDR1 SNHLY, CDR2 FYNNEI. The CDR3 spans 15 residues. V gave up 7 bases and J gave up 6 bases; unmatched junction bases: 10.

This receptor was taken from a person aged 18-65 years who received the Ad26.COV2.S COVID-19 vaccine or a placebo. The V gene is TRBV2, the J gene TRBJ2-7, with 12 bases lining up with TRBD1. Source: peripheral blood, taken in a trial of Ad26.COV2.S vaccine versus placebo. The CDR3 DNA reads TGTGCCAGCAAGACGATCCGGGACAGGGGGCGCGAGCAGTACTTC. It translates to CASKTIRDRGREQYF.